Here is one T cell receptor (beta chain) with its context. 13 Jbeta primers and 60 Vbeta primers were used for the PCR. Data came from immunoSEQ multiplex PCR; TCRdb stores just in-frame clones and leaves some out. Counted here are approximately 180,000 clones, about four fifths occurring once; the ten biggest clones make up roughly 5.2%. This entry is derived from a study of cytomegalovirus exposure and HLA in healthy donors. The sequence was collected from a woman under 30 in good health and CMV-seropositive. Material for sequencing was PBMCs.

CDR3 DNA: TGTGCCAGCTCACCAGGGCAATTGAAGTTAGGTACGCAGTATTTT. Its translation is CASSPGQLKLGTQYF. The gene calls are TRBV18 and TRBJ2-3; unclear D gene. CDR1 KGHSH and CDR2 LQKENI come from the germline V gene. V was clipped by 2 bases and J by 8 bases, with 17 bases between them. This CDR3 is 15 amino acids long.